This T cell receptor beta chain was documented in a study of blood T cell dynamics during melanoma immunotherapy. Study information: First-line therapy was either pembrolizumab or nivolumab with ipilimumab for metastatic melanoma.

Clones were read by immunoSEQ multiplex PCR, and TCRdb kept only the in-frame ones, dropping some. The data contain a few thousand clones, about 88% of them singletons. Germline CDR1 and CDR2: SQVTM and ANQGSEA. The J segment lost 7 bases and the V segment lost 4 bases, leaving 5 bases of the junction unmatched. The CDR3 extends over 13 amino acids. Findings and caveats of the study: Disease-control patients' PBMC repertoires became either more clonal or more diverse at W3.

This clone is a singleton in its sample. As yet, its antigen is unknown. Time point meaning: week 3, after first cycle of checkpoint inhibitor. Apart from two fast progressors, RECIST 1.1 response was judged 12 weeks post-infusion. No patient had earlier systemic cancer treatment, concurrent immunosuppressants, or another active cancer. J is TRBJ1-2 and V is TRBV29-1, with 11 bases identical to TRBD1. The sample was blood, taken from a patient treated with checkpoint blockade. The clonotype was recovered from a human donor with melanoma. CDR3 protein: CSVGGTGGSGYTF. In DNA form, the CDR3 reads TGCAGCGTTGGAGGGACAGGGGGATCTGGCTACACCTTC.